Listed below are T cell receptor beta chains from one sample, sequenced in a study of T cell responses to AZD1222 COVID-19 vaccine. Sequencing used immunoSEQ multiplex PCR; TCRdb keeps in-frame clones, though not all of them. The repertoire consists of more than 150,000 clones, with about nine tenths occurring once and the leading ten covering around 1.9%. The sample was peripheral blood, taken on day 0 of AZD1222 vaccination. These receptors all come from an adult in good health. Both conserved end residues are trimmed from each CDR3. Each record gives: V gene, J gene, CDR3 protein.

TRBV2	TRBJ2-3	ASSEEGGGSTDTQY
TRBV5-1	TRBJ2-7	ASSLEGYYEQY
TRBV4-1	TRBJ2-3	ASSGIWDTQY
TRBV6-2/TRBV6-3	TRBJ1-1	ASSYDITRRPTEAF
TRBV20-1	TRBJ1-2	SATGNGYT
TRBV19	TRBJ1-5	ASSRTGINQPQH
TRBV5-6	TRBJ1-1	ASSLPRGLNTEAF
TRBV7-8	TRBJ2-1	ASSVLAGTYNEQF
TRBV6-5	TRBJ1-1	ASIRSSFSEAF
TRBV7-7	TRBJ2-2	ASRMDTGELF
TRBV4-3	TRBJ2-7	ASSQDVTSGYEQY
TRBV7-9	TRBJ1-4	ASSLEDYGQEKLF
TRBV10-3	TRBJ1-4	AISGGEKLF
TRBV6-1	TRBJ1-2	ASSERGTALGYGYT
TRBV28	TRBJ2-7	ATQPPHRDEQY
TRBV29-1	TRBJ1-1	SVQGQGMNTEAF
TRBV4-3	TRBJ2-3	ASSQERAGLAGGHTQY
TRBV6-5	TRBJ1-3	ASSYTGTGNTIY
TRBV15	TRBJ2-1	ATSRDPLFYNEQF
TRBV11-1	TRBJ1-5	ASSPIQVGNQPQH
TRBV27	TRBJ2-7	ASSPTGTYEQY
TRBV12-3/TRBV12-4	TRBJ1-2	ASSTTVPYGYT
TRBV7-9	TRBJ2-7	ASSLLAGARSYEQY
TRBV29-1	TRBJ1-1	SGDRETNTEAF
TRBV2	TRBJ2-1	ASTNLPSGSTNEQF
TRBV28	TRBJ2-5	ASSLGSASGYQETQY
TRBV30	TRBJ1-2	AWRSGPGYT
TRBV3-1/TRBV3-2	TRBJ2-1	ASSQVGKSSYNEQF
TRBV4-3	TRBJ1-4	ASSQSVATGEKLF
TRBV19	TRBJ2-1	ASSIRAGGTVSSYNEQF
TRBV2	TRBJ1-5	ASVTGQGAGQPQH
TRBV18	TRBJ2-7	ASSPPSNEQY
TRBV30	TRBJ1-1	AWRSDRNTEAF
TRBV7-8	TRBJ1-1	ASSLGSDIEAF
TRBV29-1	TRBJ2-3	STRELGADTQY
TRBV27	TRBJ2-7	ASTLRAGRSYEQY
TRBV6-2/TRBV6-3	TRBJ2-1	ASSSPSGRWLYEQF
TRBV28	TRBJ1-4	ASSLDRVPEKLF
TRBV28	TRBJ1-5	ASQQANNQPQH
TRBV6-2/TRBV6-3	TRBJ2-7	ASSYYRGEYSYEQY
TRBV7-8	TRBJ1-5	ASSPEPWTGDRRYNQPQH
TRBV13	TRBJ2-7	ASSLGGPRPEQY
TRBV19	TRBJ1-1	ASRPLSTNTEAF
TRBV12-5	TRBJ2-1	ASGLGSSYNEQF
TRBV7-9	TRBJ2-7	ASSLMRGLSYEQY
TRBV10-3	TRBJ1-2	AISEPQNRGSNYGYT
TRBV5-4	TRBJ1-4	ASSLEGRSEKLF
TRBV6-4	TRBJ2-5	ASRFDSGRTPSETQY
TRBV19	TRBJ2-7	ASSPGTAHYEQY
TRBV7-9	TRBJ1-1	ASSDRTGRGNTEAF
TRBV25-1	TRBJ2-5	ASSEGSGGMMETQY
TRBV27	TRBJ2-7	ASSYDRDNEQY
TRBV7-3	TRBJ2-7	ASSLTPDRGGEQY
TRBV5-5	TRBJ2-3	ASSRTSGRPGGTDTQY
TRBV11-2	TRBJ2-7	ASSLTTYEQY